This T cell receptor (beta chain) originates from a study of blood T cell repertoires in COVID-19. Study information: The origin of the acute and convalescent COVID-19 samples was the United States, Italy and Spain. The cDNA or gDNA used as material had been derived from T cells, B-cell-depleted T cells, or PBMCs.

Authors' data handling: Amplification from reference gene primers served as the basis for estimated nucleated cell counts. Measured with immunoSEQ multiplex PCR; TCRdb has only the in-frame clones, and not every one. The DNA gave D and trimming, while V, J and clone size come from that table. Of under 200,000 clones listed, 86% were seen once; the top ten hold approximately 7%. V lost 1 base and J 0 bases, leaving 15 bases between the germline ends. CDR1 is LGHNA and CDR2 is YNFKEQ in the germline V gene. CDR3 size: 17 residues. The TCR sequence derives from a man aged 45 to 65 with active or convalescent COVID-19. Material for sequencing was peripheral blood. J is TRBJ1-1 and V is TRBV4-2; D unresolved. As DNA, the CDR3 is TGTGCCAGCAGCCAAGCCGGAGCAAGTTTCATGAACACTGAAGCTTTCTTT. Residues: CASSQAGASFMNTEAFF.